The 9 T cell receptor beta chains reported below all come from one sample, sequenced in a study of T cells in Graves' hyperthyroidism and ophthalmopathy. Amplification of TCR beta CDR3 regions used RNA as the template. In the first-round RT-PCR of the TCR CDR3, the HTBI primer set was used. A single record per CDR3 protein comes from TCRdb applying MiXCR to the multiplex PCR reads. The data contain fewer than 650,000 distinct CDR3 sequences, about 15% of them seen just once; the ten biggest clones take up approximately 5.7%. Sequences were obtained from blood. These receptors were collected from a woman aged 25 to 39 with Graves' hyperthyroidism that later progressed to Graves' ophthalmopathy.

This clonotype was recorded a few times. The rearrangement uses TRBV19 and TRBJ2-1; D is uncertain. The CDR3 runs 15 residues. The germline V gene has CDR1 LNHDA and CDR2 SQIVND (reference sequence). Trimming pared 5 bases from V and 2 bases from J, leaving 13 bases between. CDR3 nucleotide sequence: TGTGCCAGTAGTCTCCTTTCGGCGACCTACAATGAGCAGTTCTTC. As protein: CASSLLSATYNEQFF.

Ten or more counts support this clonotype. The rearrangement uses TRBV6-2 or TRBV6-3 and TRBJ2-1; perhaps TRBD2 as D (6 bases). The CDR3 has 17 amino acids. CDR1 MNHEY and CDR2 SVGEGT come from the germline V gene. V lost 2 bases to trimming and J lost 3 bases, with 17 bases between them. CDR3 DNA: TGTGCCAGCAGTTACGGGGGTTCCAGCGGGTACTACAATGAGCAGTTCTTC. Amino acids: CASSYGGSSGYYNEQFF.

This clonotype was detected ten times or more. This chain links TRBV12-3 or TRBV12-4 with TRBJ2-7; perhaps TRBD1 as D (8 bases). Trimming shortened V by 4 bases and J by 4 bases, and 20 bases separated the two germline ends. The CDR3 contains 16 residues. The DNA for the CDR3 is TGTGCCAGCAGTTCCTCACCCGGACAGGGAGGGTACGAGCAGTACTTC. It translates to CASSSSPGQGGYEQYF.

V gene TRBV18 combines with J gene TRBJ2-1, with a possible D match to TRBD1 (7 bases). Trimming pared 3 bases from V and 1 base from J, leaving 16 bases between. CDR3 length equals 17 residues. Germline V gene lookup returns CDR1 KGHSH and CDR2 LQKENI. The CDR3 sequence: CASSPPGGSESYNEQFF. DNA for the CDR3: TGTGCCAGCTCACCTCCAGGGGGGAGTGAGTCCTACAATGAGCAGTTCTTC. Looking up the rest from reference TRBV18 and TRBJ2-1 gives the full variable domain: NAGVMQNPRHLVRRRGQEARLRCSPMKGHSHVYWYRQLPEEGLKFMVYLQKENIIDESGMPKERFSAEFPKEGPSILRIQQVVRGDSAAYFCASSPPGGSESYNEQFFGPGTRLTVL.

This clonotype came up a few times. The chain couples TRBV10-3 to TRBJ2-1; D is perhaps TRBD1 (5 bases). The CDR3 is 15 residues long. Germline lookup yields CDR1 ENHRY and CDR2 SYGVKD. Deletions cut 3 bases from V and 1 base from J, with 10 bases between. CDR3 DNA: TGTGCCATCAGTGAAGACAGTGAGTCCTACAATGAGCAGTTCTTC. It yields the protein CAISEDSESYNEQFF.

The sample holds many counts of this clonotype. The chain joins TRBV19 to TRBJ1-5; D ambiguous. The germline V and J ends were trimmed by 1 base and 3 bases, with 4 bases remaining between them. The CDR3 is made up of 13 amino acids. Germline CDR1 reads LNHDA; CDR2 reads SQIVND (reference sequence). The CDR3 DNA follows: TGTGCCAGTAGTATAGGGGTCAATCAGCCCCAGCATTTT. As protein: CASSIGVNQPQHF.

There are many counts of this clonotype. The genes are TRBV5-6 and TRBJ2-1; the D is unclear. Germline V lookup: CDR1 SGHDT, CDR2 YYEEEE. CDR3 size: 13 residues. With 0 bases removed from V and 7 bases from J, the gap between germline ends came to 8 bases. The CDR3 DNA reads as TGTGCCAGCAGCTTGGGTCGAGCAAATGAGCAGTTCTTC. Encoded protein: CASSLGRANEQFF.

This clonotype has ten or more counts. This chain uses TRBV12-3 or TRBV12-4 with TRBJ2-5; 12 bases align to TRBD2. V trimming: 4 bases; J trimming: 4 bases; junction bases outside the gene matches: 7. This CDR3 is built from 16 residues. The CDR3 nucleotides are TGTGCCAGCAGTTCCGTCGGACTAGCGGGATTAGAGACCCAGTACTTC. It specifies CASSSVGLAGLETQYF.

This clonotype was seen many times. The chain recombines TRBV2 with TRBJ1-5; 8 bases fit TRBD1. Germline lookup yields CDR1 SNHLY and CDR2 FYNNEI. The CDR3 totals 16 residues. Trimming removed 7 bases from V and 6 bases from J; junction bases left unmatched: 14. CDR3 nucleotide sequence: TGTGCCAGCACCCCGCCCAAGGACAGGGAGACTCAGCCCCAGCATTTT. Translated, it gives CASTPPKDRETQPQHF.